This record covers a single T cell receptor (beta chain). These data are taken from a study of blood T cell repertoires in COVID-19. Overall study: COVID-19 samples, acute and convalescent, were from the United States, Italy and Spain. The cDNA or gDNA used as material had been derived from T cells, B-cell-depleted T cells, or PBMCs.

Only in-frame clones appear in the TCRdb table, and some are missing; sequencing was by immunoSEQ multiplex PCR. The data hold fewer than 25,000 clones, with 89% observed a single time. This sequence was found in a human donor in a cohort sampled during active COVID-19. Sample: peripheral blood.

The CDR3 DNA follows: TGTGCCAGCAGAGTAGCGGGAGGCACAGATACGCAGTATTTT. This translates into CASRVAGGTDTQYF. The chain recombines TRBV25-1 with TRBJ2-3; 9 positions match TRBD2. V trimming: 6 bases; J trimming: 1 base; junction bases outside the gene matches: 2. Germline-derived CDR1 and CDR2 are MGHDK and SYGVNS. The CDR3 contains 14 residues. Supplemented by reference TRBV25-1 and TRBJ2-3, the full variable domain reads EADIYQTPRYLVIGTGKKITLECSQTMGHDKMYWYQQDPGMELHLIHYSYGVNSTEKGDLSSESTVSRIRTEHFPLTLESARPSHTSQYLCASRVAGGTDTQYFGPGTRLTVL.